The rows below give T cell receptor beta chains drawn from one sample of a study of shared clonotypes between healthy human individuals. TCRdb's table, derived via immunoSEQ multiplex PCR, lists solely in-frame clones and lacks some. Seen here are approximately 530,000 clones, less than 96% observed once, and the top ten hold about 0.064%. The source material was naive CD4+ T cells sorted from blood. These receptors all stem from a woman in her twenties or thirties in good health. CDR3s include the opening cysteine and the closing phenylalanine or tryptophan. A D gene is named only where the DNA matches it firmly. The size field is filled for only some rows; it gives once, few, many or a size class.

TRBV6-4	TRBJ1-4	.	TRBD1	TGTGCCAGCAGTGACAACCCACAGGGGGAAAAACTGTTTTTT	CASSDNPQGEKLFF
TRBV2	TRBJ2-3	.	.	TGTGCCAGCAGTGAATCGGACCTCTCATCTCAGTATTTT	CASSESDLSSQYF
TRBV7-9	TRBJ2-3	.	TRBD1	TGTGCCAGCAGCTTAGTGGGACAGGTTAGCACAGATACGCAGTATTTT	CASSLVGQVSTDTQYF
TRBV19	TRBJ2-3	.	.	TGTGCCAGTAGTCCCAGAAATGTTCCAGATACGCAGTATTTT	CASSPRNVPDTQYF
TRBV29-1	TRBJ2-3	.	.	.	CSVGQGTYRYF
TRBV19	TRBJ2-6	.	.	TGTGCCAGTAGTAGAAGCCCTAGGTCTTCCAAAGTCCTGACTTTC	CASSRSPRSSKVLTF
TRBV7-7	TRBJ2-5	.	TRBD2	TGTGCCAGCAGCTTAGGAGCTCTAGCGGGCCCTCAAGAGACCCAGTACTTC	CASSLGALAGPQETQYF
TRBV19	TRBJ1-5	.	TRBD1	TGTGCCAGTACGGACAGGGTGTTCCGGCAGCCCCAGCATTTT	CASTDRVFRQPQHF
TRBV30	TRBJ1-5	few	.	TGTGCCTGGAGTCTCCGGCAGGGGAATCTGCCCCAGCATTTT	CAWSLRQGNLPQHF
TRBV10-1	TRBJ2-5	.	TRBD2	TGCGCCAGCAGTGCCGGGGGGTTAATGGCAGAGACCCAGTACTTC	CASSAGGLMAETQYF
TRBV28	TRBJ2-5	.	.	TGTGCCAGCAGTACCCAAGGACGTTCAGGGAGCAAGCAGTACTTC	CASSTQGRSGSKQYF
TRBV6-6	TRBJ2-1	.	.	TGTGCCAGCAGCTTCGACCGGGGTCACAATGAGCAGTTCTTC	CASSFDRGHNEQFF
TRBV6-6	TRBJ1-5	.	.	TGTGCCAGCAGTTATCAGTCAGGGGTGGATCAGCCCCAGCATTTT	CASSYQSGVDQPQHF
TRBV29-1	TRBJ2-1	.	TRBD2	TGCAGCGTTGTTATACTAGCGGGAGTCGGTGAGCAGTTCTTC	CSVVILAGVGEQFF
TRBV28	TRBJ1-2	once	TRBD1	TGTGCCACCAACAGGGGGCGACGGTTTGGCTATGGCTACACCTTC	CATNRGRRFGYGYTF
TRBV7-9	TRBJ2-3	.	TRBD2	TGTGCCAGCAGCTTCCTGACTAGCGGGAAAGCAGATACGCAGTATTTT	CASSFLTSGKADTQYF
TRBV5-6	TRBJ1-2	.	.	TGTGCCAGCAGCTTGCAAGGGGTTGGGGGCTACACCTTC	CASSLQGVGGYTF
TRBV28	TRBJ1-2	.	TRBD1	TGTGCCAGCAATAGGAAGGGACAGGGACATGGCTACACCTTC	CASNRKGQGHGYTF
TRBV29-1	TRBJ1-2	.	.	TGCAGCGCCACCCCCTCAGGGGTCGGCTATGGCTACACCTTC	CSATPSGVGYGYTF
TRBV7-9	TRBJ2-7	.	TRBD2	TGTGCCAGCAGCTTTACTAGCGGGAGCGAGCAGTACTTC	CASSFTSGSEQYF
TRBV7-9	TRBJ1-2	.	.	TGTGCCAGCAGCTTAGAAGAGGGATATGGCTACACCTTC	CASSLEEGYGYTF
TRBV7-6	TRBJ1-3	once	.	TGTGCCAGCAGCCCTCAAGGGGGAACTGGAAACACCATATATTTT	CASSPQGGTGNTIYF
TRBV27	TRBJ2-1	.	TRBD2	TGTGCCAGCAGTTTATTGTCTTGGGAGGGGTCCTACAATGAGCAGTTCTTC	CASSLLSWEGSYNEQFF
TRBV5-1	TRBJ1-1	.	TRBD1	TGCGCCAGCAGCCGGGACAGGGGCGGGCTTGGAGCTTTCTTT	CASSRDRGGLGAFF
TRBV5-6	TRBJ2-3	.	.	TGTGCCAGCAGCCTCAGCACAGATACGCAGTATTTT	CASSLSTDTQYF
TRBV2	TRBJ2-7	.	.	TGTGCCAGCAGTGAGATTAACTACGAGCAGTACTTC	CASSEINYEQYF
TRBV6-6	TRBJ2-3	once	TRBD2	TGTGCCAGCAGTCGGAGACTAGCGGGACACACAGATACGCAGTATTTT	CASSRRLAGHTDTQYF
TRBV15	TRBJ2-1	once	.	TGTGCCACCAGCACTGACGATATTTCCTACAATGAGCAGTTCTTC	CATSTDDISYNEQFF
TRBV27	TRBJ1-5	.	TRBD1	TGTGCCAGCAGGCATAACCGACAGGGGACGTGGGAGCCCCAGCATTTT	CASRHNRQGTWEPQHF
TRBV27	TRBJ2-2	.	.	TGTGCCAGCAGTCCACTAATGGTCGGGGAGCTGTTTTTT	CASSPLMVGELFF
TRBV28	TRBJ2-5	.	.	.	CASSFLETQYF
TRBV6-5	TRBJ2-3	.	.	TGTGCCAGCAGTTATTACAGGGACACAGATACGCAGTATTTT	CASSYYRDTDTQYF
TRBV7-2	TRBJ2-1	.	TRBD2	TGTGCCAGCAGCTCATCCGGGACTAGCGACGGTGAGCAGTTCTTC	CASSSSGTSDGEQFF
TRBV15	TRBJ2-5	.	.	TGTGCCACCAGCACCGGAGACCCAGTTCAAGAGACCCAGTACTTC	CATSTGDPVQETQYF
TRBV11-2	TRBJ2-1	.	TRBD2	TGTGCCAGCAGCACGAGGACTAGTGATTATGAGCAGTTCTTC	CASSTRTSDYEQFF
TRBV5-1	TRBJ2-7	.	.	TGCGCCAGCAGCTCGCCAACCTACGAGCAGTACTTC	CASSSPTYEQYF
TRBV28	TRBJ2-7	.	.	TGTGCCAGCAGCCTCGGACACTCCTACGAGCAGTACTTC	CASSLGHSYEQYF
TRBV27	TRBJ2-6	.	.	TGTGCCAGCAGTTCGCTATTGGAGGGGAGATCCTCTGGGGCCAACGTCCTGACTTTC	CASSSLLEGRSSGANVLTF
TRBV30	TRBJ2-7	.	TRBD2	TGTGCCTGGAGTGTATTAGGACTAGCGGTCGAGCAGTACTTC	CAWSVLGLAVEQYF
TRBV19	TRBJ2-3	few	.	TGTGCCAGTAGTATTGACACAGATACGCAGTATTTT	CASSIDTDTQYF
TRBV10-3	TRBJ1-2	.	TRBD1	TGTGCCATCAGTGAGCGGGGGGGGACAGGGAACTATGGCTACACCTTC	CAISERGGTGNYGYTF
TRBV28	TRBJ2-1	.	TRBD2	TGTGCCAGCCACCCCTCTAGCGGGAGTTTAAACAATGAGCAGTTCTTC	CASHPSSGSLNNEQFF
TRBV28	TRBJ1-2	.	.	TGTGCCAGCTCAAGGGGGGACATCCAAAATGGCTACACCTTC	CASSRGDIQNGYTF
TRBV18	TRBJ2-6	.	.	TGTGCCAGCCACGCGGGACAGTCGGGGGCCAACGTCCTGACTTTC	CASHAGQSGANVLTF
TRBV7-8	TRBJ2-6	.	.	TGTGCCAGCAGCCTACACCCGTTGGGGGCTAAAAACTCTGGGGCCAACGTCCTGACTTTC	CASSLHPLGAKNSGANVLTF
TRBV10-3	TRBJ2-7	.	TRBD2	TGTGCCATCATGGGGCCTAGCGGGATGTACGAGCAGTACTTC	CAIMGPSGMYEQYF
TRBV19	TRBJ2-7	.	TRBD1	TGTGCCAGTAGTGCTCTCCGGGACAGGGTCTACGAGCAGTACTTC	CASSALRDRVYEQYF
TRBV5-3	TRBJ1-5	.	.	TGTGCCAGAAGCTTGGGTCAAGTGAGTTGTAATCAGCCCCAGCATTTT	CARSLGQVSCNQPQHF
TRBV2	TRBJ2-1	.	TRBD2	TGTGCCAGCATGCAGCGGGAGACTCTCAATGAGCAGTTCTTC	CASMQRETLNEQFF
TRBV6-5	TRBJ2-7	.	.	TGTGCCAGCAGGAAAACAGGGTCCTACGAGCAGTACTTC	CASRKTGSYEQYF
TRBV6-5	TRBJ2-7	.	.	TGTGCCAGCAGTCGGACCGGGGGCTCCTACGAGCAGTACTTC	CASSRTGGSYEQYF
TRBV6-6	TRBJ2-7	once	.	TGTGCCAGCAGTTACTCGGGAGGCCCCTACGAGCAGTACTTC	CASSYSGGPYEQYF
TRBV28	TRBJ2-1	.	.	TGTGCCAGCAGTTCTTCTCCCAGTAGCCGTGAGCAGTTCTTC	CASSSSPSSREQFF
TRBV7-9	TRBJ1-3	.	.	TGTGCCAGCAGCTTAGCGGCGGACTCTGGAAACACCATATATTTT	CASSLAADSGNTIYF